This TCR beta chain was obtained from a study of blood T cell repertoires in COVID-19. Across the whole study: Samples of COVID-19 (acute and convalescent) were obtained from the United States, Italy and Spain.

TCRdb keeps only in-frame clones here, not all; method: immunoSEQ multiplex PCR. Counted here are around 23,000 clones, approximately 68% occurring once; the ten biggest clones make up less than 55%. The V end lost 6 bases, the J end lost 3 bases, and 6 bases lay between the germline ends. Germline V CDR1 and CDR2: MDHEN, SYDVKM. The CDR3 contains 12 residues. The clonotype originates from a woman of 80 years or more with acute or convalescent COVID-19. Specimen: peripheral blood. The chain uses TRBV28 and TRBJ1-3; D uncertain. This CDR3 reads CASRRGGNTIYF. The DNA for the CDR3 is TGTGCCAGCAGAAGAGGTGGAAACACCATATATTTT.